The rows below give T cell receptor beta chains drawn from one sample of a study of neoadjuvant nivolumab and ipilimumab in lung cancer. Method: immunoSEQ multiplex PCR; TCRdb's copy keeps in-frame clones and lacks some. Here the sample spans 30,000 or so clones, roughly 90% being singletons. The sequencing used peripheral blood, collected after neoadjuvant nivolumab, alone or with ipilimumab, at or shortly before surgery. The source of these receptors is an adult with non-small cell lung cancer. Both conserved end residues are part of each CDR3. The D gene is left open where the match is weak. Where a row states a size, it is once, few, many or the class of an expanded clone; other rows omit it.

V	size	J	D	DNA	CDR3
TRBV5-1	.	TRBJ2-1	.	TGCGCCAGCAGCTTAGGGGGAGGGACCTTGTACAATGAGCAGTTCTTC	CASSLGGGTLYNEQFF
TRBV6-6	.	TRBJ2-7	TRBD2	TGTGCCAGCAAGGCGACTAGCGGGAGGTACGAGCAGTACTTC	CASKATSGRYEQYF
TRBV15	.	TRBJ2-6	.	TGTGCCACCAGCGGGCAGGGTGGTGGGGCCAACGTCCTGACTTTC	CATSGQGGGANVLTF
TRBV7-8	.	TRBJ2-5	TRBD2	TGTGCCAGCAGCTTAGCGAGGACTAGCGGGAGACGGGCGTACCAAGAGACCCAGTACTTC	CASSLARTSGRRAYQETQYF
TRBV2	once	TRBJ1-1	TRBD1	TGTGCCAGCAGTGAGCTTGACAGGGGGCGTAAAGCTTTCTTT	CASSELDRGRKAFF
TRBV11-2	.	TRBJ1-3	.	TGTGCCAGCAGCTTACGGCCAGTTACTGGAAACACCATATATTTT	CASSLRPVTGNTIYF
TRBV5-4	.	TRBJ1-5	.	TGTGCCAGCAGCGAGGGCGGGGGTCAGCCCCAGCATTTT	CASSEGGGQPQHF
TRBV5-5	.	TRBJ2-1	.	TGTGCCAGCAGCTTGGAACGGACCCTGGGGAATGAGCAGTTCTTC	CASSLERTLGNEQFF
TRBV18	few	TRBJ1-1	TRBD1	TGTGCCAGCTCACCAAAGACAGGGGTGGGCACTGAAGCTTTCTTT	CASSPKTGVGTEAFF
TRBV15	.	TRBJ1-5	.	TGTGCCACCAGCAGAGCTCACCCCAATCAGCCCCAGCATTTT	CATSRAHPNQPQHF
TRBV28	.	TRBJ2-7	.	TGTGCCAGCAGTCCTCTCACAGGGTTTTTTTCTCCCGAGCAGTACTTC	CASSPLTGFFSPEQYF
TRBV5-6	.	TRBJ1-3	.	TGTGCCAGCAGCTTGTTAGGGGATGAAAACACCATATATTTT	CASSLLGDENTIYF
TRBV10-3	.	TRBJ2-1	TRBD2	TGTGCCATCAGTGAATCTAGACTAGCGGTTTACAATGAGCAGTTCTTC	CAISESRLAVYNEQFF
TRBV19	.	TRBJ2-6	TRBD1	TGTGCCAGTAGTACCCAAGCAGGGGGCTCTGGGGCCAACGTCCTGACTTTC	CASSTQAGGSGANVLTF
TRBV6-5	.	TRBJ1-3	.	TGTGCCAGCAGTTACTCGAGGGTCTTCTCTGGAAACACCATATATTTT	CASSYSRVFSGNTIYF
TRBV6-1	.	TRBJ2-5	.	TGTGCCAGCAGTGAAGATCCAGGGCCCCAAGAGACCCAGTACTTC	CASSEDPGPQETQYF
TRBV10-3	.	TRBJ1-1	.	TGTGCCATAGGAGGAGGGGAAACCACTGAAGCTTTCTTT	CAIGGGETTEAFF